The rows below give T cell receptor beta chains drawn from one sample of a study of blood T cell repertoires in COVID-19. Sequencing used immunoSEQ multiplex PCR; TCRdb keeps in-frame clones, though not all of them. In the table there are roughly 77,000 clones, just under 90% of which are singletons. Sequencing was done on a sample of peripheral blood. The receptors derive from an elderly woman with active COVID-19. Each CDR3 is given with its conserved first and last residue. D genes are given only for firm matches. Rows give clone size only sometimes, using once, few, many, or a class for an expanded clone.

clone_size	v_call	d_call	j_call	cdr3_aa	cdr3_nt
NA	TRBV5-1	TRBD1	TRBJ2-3	CASSLPTGTGSTDTQYF	TGCGCCAGCAGCCTACCTACAGGGACAGGCAGCACAGATACGCAGTATTTT
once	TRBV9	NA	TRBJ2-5	CASSVQGETQYF	TGTGCCAGCAGCGTCCAGGGAGAGACCCAGTACTTC
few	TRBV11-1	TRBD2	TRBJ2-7	CASSFKRESIEQYF	TGTGCCAGCAGCTTCAAGCGGGAGTCTATCGAGCAGTACTTC
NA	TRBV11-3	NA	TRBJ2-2	CASGSGPNTGELFF	TGTGCCAGCGGAAGCGGACCGAACACCGGGGAGCTGTTTTTT
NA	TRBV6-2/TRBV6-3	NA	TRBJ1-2	CASSLKGDYGYTF	TGTGCCAGCAGTCTAAAGGGGGACTATGGCTACACCTTC
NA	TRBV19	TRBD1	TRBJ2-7	CASSIGQAPNEQYF	TGTGCCAGTAGTATCGGACAGGCCCCCAACGAGCAGTACTTC
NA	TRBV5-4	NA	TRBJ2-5	CASQRTATQETQYF	TGTGCCAGCCAGCGGACAGCGACACAAGAGACCCAGTACTTC
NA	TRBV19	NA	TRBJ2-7	CASSLRRGDEQYF	TGTGCCAGTTCTCTCCGCAGGGGAGACGAGCAGTACTTC
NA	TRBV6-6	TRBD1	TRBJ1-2	CASSPRQGYTF	TGTGCCAGCAGCCCCCGACAGGGTTACACCTTC
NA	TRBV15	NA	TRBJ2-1	CATSIGVEVTYNEQFF	TGTGCCACCAGCATCGGGGTTGAGGTCACCTACAATGAGCAGTTCTTC
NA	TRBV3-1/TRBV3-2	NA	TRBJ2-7	CASSQDEGWYEQYF	TGTGCCAGCAGCCAAGATGAGGGTTGGTACGAGCAGTACTTC
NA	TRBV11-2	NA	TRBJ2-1	CASSYQGRGNEQFF	TGTGCCAGCAGCTACCAGGGCAGGGGTAATGAGCAGTTCTTC
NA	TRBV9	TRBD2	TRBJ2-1	CASSVRGLDYNEQFF	TGTGCCAGCAGCGTCAGAGGACTAGACTACAATGAGCAGTTCTTC
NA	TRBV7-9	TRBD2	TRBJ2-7	CASSSRTSGRYEQYF	TGTGCCAGCAGCTCCCGGACTAGCGGGAGATACGAGCAGTACTTC
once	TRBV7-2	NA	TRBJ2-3	CASSLYLREDTQYF	TGTGCCAGCAGCTTGTACCTCAGGGAAGATACGCAGTATTTT
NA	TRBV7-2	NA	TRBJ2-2	CASSLSLLLTELFF	TGTGCCAGCAGCTTGAGCCTGCTCCTCACGGAGCTGTTTTTT
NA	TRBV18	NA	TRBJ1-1	CASSPGGITEAFF	TGTGCCAGCTCACCAGGGGGCATCACTGAAGCTTTCTTT
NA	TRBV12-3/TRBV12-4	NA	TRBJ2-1	CATTAGEQFF	TGTGCCACGACCGCGGGTGAGCAGTTCTTC
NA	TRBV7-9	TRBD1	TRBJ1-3	CASSPRVRGLFGNTIYF	TGTGCCAGCAGCCCTCGGGTCAGGGGGCTATTTGGAAACACCATATATTTT
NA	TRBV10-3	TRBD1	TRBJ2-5	CATRDRGQETQYF	TGTGCCACCCGTGACAGGGGGCAAGAGACCCAGTACTTC
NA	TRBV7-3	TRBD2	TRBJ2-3	CASSLNMGLAGPDTQYF	TGTGCCAGCAGCCTGAATATGGGACTAGCGGGACCAGATACGCAGTATTTT
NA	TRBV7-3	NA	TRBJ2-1	CASSLRPTHKNEQFF	TGTGCCAGCAGCCTCCGTCCCACGCACAAGAATGAGCAGTTCTTC
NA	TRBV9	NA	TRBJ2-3	CASSGWRTSTDTQYF	TGTGCCAGCAGCGGCTGGAGGACTAGCACAGATACGCAGTATTTT
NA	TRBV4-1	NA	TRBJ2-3	CASSQGADTQYF	TGCGCCAGCAGCCAAGGAGCGGATACGCAGTATTTT
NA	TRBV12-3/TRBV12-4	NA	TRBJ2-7	CASSPLRGYEQYF	TGTGCCAGCAGTCCCCTTCGGGGCTACGAGCAGTACTTC
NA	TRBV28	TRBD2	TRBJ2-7	CASSFFQGGGYEQYF	TGTGCCAGCAGTTTTTTTCAGGGCGGGGGCTACGAGCAGTACTTC
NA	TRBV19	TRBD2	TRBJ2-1	CASSIDPPSGRVYNEQFF	TGTGCCAGTAGTATAGATCCCCCCAGCGGGAGGGTATACAATGAGCAGTTCTTC
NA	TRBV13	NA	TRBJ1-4	CASSSRAGDFEKLFF	TGTGCCAGCAGCTCGCGTGCGGGGGACTTTGAAAAACTGTTTTTT
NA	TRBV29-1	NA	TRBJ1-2	CSGPYGYTF	TGCAGCGGTCCATATGGCTACACCTTC
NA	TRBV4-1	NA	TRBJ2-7	CASSQESPGELYEQYF	TGCGCCAGCAGCCAAGAATCTCCCGGAGAGCTCTACGAGCAGTACTTC
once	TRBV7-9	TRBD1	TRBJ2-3	CASSRDRGDTDTQYF	TGTGCCAGCAGCCGGGACAGGGGGGACACAGATACGCAGTATTTT
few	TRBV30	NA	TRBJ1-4	CAWNPTLWEKLFF	TGTGCCTGGAATCCAACCCTATGGGAAAAACTGTTTTTT
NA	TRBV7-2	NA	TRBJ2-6	CASSLGFGGANVLTF	TGTGCCAGCAGCTTGGGCTTTGGCGGGGCCAACGTCCTGACTTTC
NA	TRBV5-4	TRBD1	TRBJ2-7	CASSSRTGAGYEQYF	TGTGCCAGCAGCTCGAGAACAGGGGCGGGTTACGAGCAGTACTTC
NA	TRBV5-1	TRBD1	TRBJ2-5	CASSSWTGGETQYF	TGCGCCAGCAGCTCTTGGACAGGGGGGGAGACCCAGTACTTC
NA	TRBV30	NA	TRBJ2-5	CAWSVKTQYF	TGTGCCTGGAGTGTTAAGACCCAGTACTTC
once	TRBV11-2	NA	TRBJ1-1	CASSLDSLFPAFF	TGTGCCAGCAGCTTAGACAGTCTTTTCCCCGCTTTCTTT
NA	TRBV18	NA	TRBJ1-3	CTSSPTTGLRGNTIYF	TGTACCAGCTCACCTACTACAGGGCTGAGGGGAAACACCATATATTTT
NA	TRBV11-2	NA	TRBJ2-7	CASSLGRISYEQYF	TGTGCCAGCAGCTTAGGCAGGATTTCCTACGAGCAGTACTTC
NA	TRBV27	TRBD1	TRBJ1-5	CASSPSGGSGNQPQHF	TGTGCCAGCAGTCCCTCAGGGGGATCTGGCAATCAGCCCCAGCATTTT
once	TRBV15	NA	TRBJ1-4	CATHQGPGGNEKLFF	TGTGCCACCCATCAGGGCCCGGGGGGGAATGAAAAACTGTTTTTT
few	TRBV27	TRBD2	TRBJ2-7	CASTSGRLKEQYF	TGTGCCAGTACTAGCGGGAGGTTGAAAGAGCAGTACTTC
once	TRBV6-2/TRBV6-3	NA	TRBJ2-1	CASSYGGRVPFF	TGTGCCAGCAGTTACGGCGGCCGGGTCCCATTCTTC
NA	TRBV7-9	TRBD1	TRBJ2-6	CASSRTGTGLWGANVLTF	TGTGCCAGCAGCCGCACCGGGACAGGGTTGTGGGGGGCCAACGTCCTGACTTTC
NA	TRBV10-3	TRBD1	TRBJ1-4	CAISDRVSNEKLFF	TGTGCCATCAGCGACAGGGTGTCTAATGAAAAACTGTTTTTT
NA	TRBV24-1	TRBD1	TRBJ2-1	CATSDSWTGRSNEQFF	TGTGCCACCAGTGATTCTTGGACAGGGCGATCCAATGAGCAGTTCTTC
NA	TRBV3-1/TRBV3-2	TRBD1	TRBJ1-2	CASSPGSPGTGTLAYGYTF	TGTGCCAGCAGCCCGGGTAGTCCCGGGACAGGGACCCTGGCCTATGGCTACACCTTC
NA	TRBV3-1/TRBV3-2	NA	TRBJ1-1	CASSQSTGGTEAFF	TGTGCCAGCAGCCAGTCCACCGGCGGCACTGAAGCTTTCTTT
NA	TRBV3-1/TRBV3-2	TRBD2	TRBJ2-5	CASSQDKADFGGETQYF	TGTGCCAGCAGCCAGGACAAAGCGGACTTCGGGGGGGAGACCCAGTACTTC
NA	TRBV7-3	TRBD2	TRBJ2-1	CASSLPASGSNEQFF	TGTGCCAGCAGCCTCCCGGCTAGCGGGAGCAATGAGCAGTTCTTC
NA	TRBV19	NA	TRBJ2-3	CASRSGEGFTDTQYF	TGTGCCAGCCGGTCCGGGGAAGGTTTTACAGATACGCAGTATTTT
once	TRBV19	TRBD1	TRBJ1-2	CASTTMTTGNLGYTF	TGTGCCAGTACCACGATGACGACAGGGAATTTAGGCTACACCTTC
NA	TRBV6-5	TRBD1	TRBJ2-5	CASRQGMYQETQYF	TGTGCCAGCAGACAGGGGATGTACCAAGAGACCCAGTACTTC
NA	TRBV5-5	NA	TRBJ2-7	CASSLGLPTGYEQYF	TGTGCCAGCAGCTTGGGACTTCCAACGGGCTACGAGCAGTACTTC
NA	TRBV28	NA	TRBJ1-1	CASSSVTEAFF	TGTGCCAGCAGCTCAGTCACTGAAGCTTTCTTT
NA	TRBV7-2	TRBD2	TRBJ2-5	CASSSPVSEREPGETQYF	TGTGCCAGCAGCTCTCCCGTCTCGGAGCGGGAGCCGGGCGAGACCCAGTACTTC
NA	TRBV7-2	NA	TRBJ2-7	CASSLGGGLEEQYF	TGTGCCAGCAGCTTAGGGGGCGGTCTGGAGGAGCAGTACTTC
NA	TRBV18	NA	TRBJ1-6	CASSPITGLGSNSPLHF	TGTGCCAGCTCACCAATTACAGGGTTAGGAAGTAATTCACCCCTCCACTTT
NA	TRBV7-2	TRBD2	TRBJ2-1	CASSLVRLAGPNEQFF	TGTGCCAGCAGCTTAGTAAGGCTAGCGGGACCGAATGAGCAGTTCTTC